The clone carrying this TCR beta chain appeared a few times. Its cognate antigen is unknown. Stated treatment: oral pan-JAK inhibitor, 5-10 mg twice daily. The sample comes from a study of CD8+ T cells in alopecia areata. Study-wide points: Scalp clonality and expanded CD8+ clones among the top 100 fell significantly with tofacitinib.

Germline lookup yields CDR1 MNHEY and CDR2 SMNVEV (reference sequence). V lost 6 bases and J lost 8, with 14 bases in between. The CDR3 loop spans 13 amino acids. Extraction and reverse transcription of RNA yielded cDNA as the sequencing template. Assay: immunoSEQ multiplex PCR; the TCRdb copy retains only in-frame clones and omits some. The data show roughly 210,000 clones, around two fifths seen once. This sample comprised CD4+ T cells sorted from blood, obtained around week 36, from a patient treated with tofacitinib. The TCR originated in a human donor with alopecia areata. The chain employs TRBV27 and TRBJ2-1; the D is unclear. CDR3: CASRTARAHEQFF. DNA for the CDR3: TGTGCCAGCAGGACCGCGAGAGCCCATGAGCAGTTCTTC.